These T cell receptor beta chains were read from a single sample in a study of cytomegalovirus exposure and HLA in healthy donors. TCRdb keeps only in-frame clones here, not all; method: immunoSEQ multiplex PCR. The sample records tens of thousands of clones, roughly 70% being singletons. Sequencing used PBMCs. The receptors were gathered from a male donor in good health and CMV-seropositive. Both conserved end residues are part of each CDR3. Clone size is stated in some rows and not others, as once, few, many or a class when expanded.

abundance	v_gene	j_gene	CDR3aa
-	TRBV10-1	TRBJ2-5	CASSVQGGETQYF
-	TRBV6-5	TRBJ1-4	CASSYSSGGKLFF
-	TRBV6-5	TRBJ1-1	CASSKTGRDTEAFF
once	TRBV11-2	TRBJ2-7	CASSPLAGGREQYF
once	TRBV19	TRBJ1-1	CASSIGPEEAFF
-	TRBV5-5	TRBJ1-1	CASSLPYGGGTEAFF
-	TRBV10-1	TRBJ1-1	CASSPAINTEAFF
-	TRBV6-5	TRBJ2-7	CASTPSGTPPREQYF
-	TRBV5-4	TRBJ2-1	CASSSLGLEEFF
few	TRBV2	TRBJ1-5	CASSENQGSQPQHF
-	TRBV11-2	TRBJ2-2	CASSSVRGNTGELFF
-	TRBV10-3	TRBJ1-1	CAISEGQGWNTEAFF
-	TRBV7-6	TRBJ2-1	CASSLEPLSPSSYNEQFF
-	TRBV28	TRBJ1-1	CASSRQKTEAFF
-	TRBV4-3	TRBJ2-1	CASSQGLGLAGVDNEQFF
-	TRBV21-1	TRBJ2-2	CASSKAVSLSGREGTGELFF
few	TRBV6-6	TRBJ2-3	CASSFGLAGEDTQYF
-	TRBV7-9	TRBJ1-6	CASSPRGYRGSSPLHF
-	TRBV11-2	TRBJ2-3	CASRRARGGISDTQYF
-	TRBV5-1	TRBJ1-1	CASSSLPLTGMNTEAFF
-	TRBV7-7	TRBJ2-1	CASSLRGLAGGSEQFF
few	TRBV7-9	TRBJ1-1	CASSLVHSEAFF
few	TRBV5-5	TRBJ2-1	CASSPTINEQFF
-	TRBV5-4	TRBJ2-3	CASSPGGLGTDTQYF
-	TRBV6-5	TRBJ1-5	CASSPYRVTQPQHF
-	TRBV5-3	TRBJ1-5	CARSLPDQPQHF
few	TRBV2	TRBJ2-3	CATRQGRDTDTQYF
-	TRBV5-5	TRBJ1-2	CASSLVWEGYTF
few	TRBV6-1	TRBJ1-2	CASSDGRRVGGYGYTF
few	TRBV6-1	TRBJ1-2	CASSEGYRGGYTF
-	TRBV19	TRBJ1-5	CASSPTGANQPQHF
-	TRBV11-2	TRBJ2-5	CASSLGLQETQYF
-	TRBV25-1	TRBJ2-7	CASSIGQGAKQYF
-	TRBV6-6	TRBJ2-5	CASSGIAGGEATQYF
few	TRBV7-9	TRBJ2-5	CASSLSALAGDRPGETQYF
few	TRBV5-1	TRBJ1-2	CASSLDRGDYGYTF
once	TRBV27	TRBJ1-3	CASSQITRQGLSGNTIYF
-	TRBV6-6	TRBJ1-2	CASSYLRGGYTF
-	TRBV7-2	TRBJ2-1	CASSPPPGSYNEQFF
-	TRBV5-1	TRBJ2-2	CASSNPGLGGTGELFF
-	TRBV2	TRBJ2-5	CASYDAHEVMGETQYF
-	TRBV11-3	TRBJ2-1	CASSAHTLRRDRGHNEQFF
few	TRBV19	TRBJ1-2	CASSINRGATYGYTF
few	TRBV19	TRBJ2-5	CASSMGAGRTQETQYF
-	TRBV6-1	TRBJ2-7	CASSTAGAYEQYF
-	TRBV18	TRBJ2-7	CASSPGGLGYEQYF
-	TRBV15	TRBJ1-4	CATSTGGRGARLFF
-	TRBV27	TRBJ2-3	CASSLGTGLTDTQYF
-	TRBV7-3	TRBJ2-1	CASSPSAGVEQFF
few	TRBV7-9	TRBJ2-1	CASSSGTDFGDEQFF
-	TRBV7-2	TRBJ2-5	CASSLRGQGFSYQYF